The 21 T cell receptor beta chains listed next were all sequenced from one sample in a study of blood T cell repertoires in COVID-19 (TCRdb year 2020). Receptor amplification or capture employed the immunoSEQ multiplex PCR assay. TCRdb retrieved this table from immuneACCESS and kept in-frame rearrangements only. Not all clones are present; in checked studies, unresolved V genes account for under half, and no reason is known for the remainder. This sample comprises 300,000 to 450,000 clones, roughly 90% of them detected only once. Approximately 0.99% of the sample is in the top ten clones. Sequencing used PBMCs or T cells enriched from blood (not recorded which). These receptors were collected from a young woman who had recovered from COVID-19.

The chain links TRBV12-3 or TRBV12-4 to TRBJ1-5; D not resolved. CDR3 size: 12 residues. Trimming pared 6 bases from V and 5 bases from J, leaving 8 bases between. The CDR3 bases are TGTGCCAGCAGGGAGAACGATCAGCCCCAGCATTTT. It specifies CASRENDQPQHF.

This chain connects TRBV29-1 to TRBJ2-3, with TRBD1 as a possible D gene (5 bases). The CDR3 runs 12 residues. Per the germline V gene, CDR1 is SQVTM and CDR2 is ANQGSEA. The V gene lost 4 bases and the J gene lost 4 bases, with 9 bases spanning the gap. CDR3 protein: CSVARGPDTQYF. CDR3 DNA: TGCAGCGTTGCAAGGGGCCCAGATACGCAGTATTTT.

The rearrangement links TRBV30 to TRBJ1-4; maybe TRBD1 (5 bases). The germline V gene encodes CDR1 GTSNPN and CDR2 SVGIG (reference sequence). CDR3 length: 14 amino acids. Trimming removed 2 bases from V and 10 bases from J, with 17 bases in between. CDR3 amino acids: CAWSPGTAGGKLFF. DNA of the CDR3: TGTGCCTGGAGTCCCGGGACGGCGGGAGGAAAACTGTTTTTT.

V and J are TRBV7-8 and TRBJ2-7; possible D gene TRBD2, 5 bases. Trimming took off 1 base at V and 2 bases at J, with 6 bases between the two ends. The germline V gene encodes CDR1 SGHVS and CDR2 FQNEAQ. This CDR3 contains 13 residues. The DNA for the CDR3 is TGTGCCAGCAGCTTAGGAGGGACCTACGAGCAGTACTTC. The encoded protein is CASSLGGTYEQYF. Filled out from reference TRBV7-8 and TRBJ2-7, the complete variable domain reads GAGVSQSPRYKVAKRGQDVALRCDPISGHVSLFWYQQALGQGPEFLTYFQNEAQLDKSGLPSDRFFAERPEGSVSTLKIQRTQQEDSAVYLCASSLGGTYEQYFGPGTRLTVT.

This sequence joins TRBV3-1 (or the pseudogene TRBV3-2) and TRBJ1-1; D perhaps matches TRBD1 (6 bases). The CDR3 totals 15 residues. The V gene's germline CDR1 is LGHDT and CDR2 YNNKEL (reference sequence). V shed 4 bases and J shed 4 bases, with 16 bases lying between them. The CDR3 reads CASSLPRGEGTEAFF. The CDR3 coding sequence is TGTGCCAGCAGCCTCCCTAGGGGGGAGGGCACTGAAGCTTTCTTT.

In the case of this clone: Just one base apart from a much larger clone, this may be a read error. CDR3 region: CASSDRASNQPQHF. Written as DNA, the CDR3 is TGTGCCAGCAGTGACAGGGCTAGCAATCAGCCCCAGCATTTT. The rearrangement links TRBV6-1 to TRBJ1-5, with D perhaps matching TRBD1 (5 bases). Germline V gene data show CDR1 as MNHNS and CDR2 as SASEGT. V lost 3 bases and J lost 0, with 6 bases in between. This CDR3 region has 14 residues.

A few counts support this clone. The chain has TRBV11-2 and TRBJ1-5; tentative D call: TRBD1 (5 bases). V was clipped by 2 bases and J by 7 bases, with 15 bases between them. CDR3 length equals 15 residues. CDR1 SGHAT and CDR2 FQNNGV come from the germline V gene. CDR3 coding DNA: TGTGCCAGCAGCTTAACGGGGGGAAGTGGCCAGCCCCAGCATTTT. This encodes CASSLTGGSGQPQHF.

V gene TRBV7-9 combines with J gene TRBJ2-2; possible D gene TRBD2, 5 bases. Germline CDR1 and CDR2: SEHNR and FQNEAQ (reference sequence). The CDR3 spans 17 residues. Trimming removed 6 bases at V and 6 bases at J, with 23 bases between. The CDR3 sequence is CASSPSPPGSHAGELFF. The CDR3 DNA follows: TGTGCCAGCAGTCCTAGCCCCCCCGGGTCCCACGCCGGGGAGCTGTTTTTT.

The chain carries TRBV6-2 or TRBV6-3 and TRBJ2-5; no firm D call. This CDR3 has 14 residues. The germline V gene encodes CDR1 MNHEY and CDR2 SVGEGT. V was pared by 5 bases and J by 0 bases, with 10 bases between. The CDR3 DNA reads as TGTGCCAGCAGTCCCCAGTTGTACCAAGAGACCCAGTACTTC. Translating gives CASSPQLYQETQYF.

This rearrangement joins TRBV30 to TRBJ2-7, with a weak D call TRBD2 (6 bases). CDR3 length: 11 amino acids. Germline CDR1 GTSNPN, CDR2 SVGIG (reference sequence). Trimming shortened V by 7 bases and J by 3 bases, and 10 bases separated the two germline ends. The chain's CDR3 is CASVEGYEQYF. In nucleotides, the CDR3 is TGTGCCTCGGTGGAGGGCTACGAGCAGTACTTC.

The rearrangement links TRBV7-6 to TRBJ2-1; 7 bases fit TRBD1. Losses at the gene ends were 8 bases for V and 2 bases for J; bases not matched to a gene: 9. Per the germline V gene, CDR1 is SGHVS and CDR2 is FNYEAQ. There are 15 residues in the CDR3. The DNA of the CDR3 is TGTGCCAGCTCCCATGGGCAGGGGGCCTACAATGAGCAGTTCTTC. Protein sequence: CASSHGQGAYNEQFF.

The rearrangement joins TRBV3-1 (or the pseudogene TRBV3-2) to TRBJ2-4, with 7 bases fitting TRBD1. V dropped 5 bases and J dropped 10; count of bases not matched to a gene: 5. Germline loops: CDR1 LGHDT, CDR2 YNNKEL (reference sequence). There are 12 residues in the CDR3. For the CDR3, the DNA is TGTGCCAGCAGCTCACAGGGGTCTATTCAGTACTTC. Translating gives CASSSQGSIQYF.

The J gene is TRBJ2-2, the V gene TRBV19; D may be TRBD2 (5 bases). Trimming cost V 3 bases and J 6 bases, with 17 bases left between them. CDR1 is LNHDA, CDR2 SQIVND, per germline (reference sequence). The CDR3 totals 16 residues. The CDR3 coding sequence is TGTGCCAGTAGTATCGTACTGAGGGTAATCGCCGGGGAGCTGTTTTTT. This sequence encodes CASSIVLRVIAGELFF.

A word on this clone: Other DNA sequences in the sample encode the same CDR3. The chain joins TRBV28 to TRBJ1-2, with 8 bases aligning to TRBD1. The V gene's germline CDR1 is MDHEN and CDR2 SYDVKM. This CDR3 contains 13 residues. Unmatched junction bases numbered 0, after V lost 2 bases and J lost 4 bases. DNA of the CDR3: TGTGCCAGCAGTTTAGGGACAGGCTATGGCTACACCTTC. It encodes CASSLGTGYGYTF.

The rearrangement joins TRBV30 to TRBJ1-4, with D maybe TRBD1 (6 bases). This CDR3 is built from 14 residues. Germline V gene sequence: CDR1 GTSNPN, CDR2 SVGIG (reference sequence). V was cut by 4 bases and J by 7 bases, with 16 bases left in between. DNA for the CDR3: TGTGCCTGGAACAAGCGGGGGCGATCTGAAAAACTGTTTTTT. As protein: CAWNKRGRSEKLFF.

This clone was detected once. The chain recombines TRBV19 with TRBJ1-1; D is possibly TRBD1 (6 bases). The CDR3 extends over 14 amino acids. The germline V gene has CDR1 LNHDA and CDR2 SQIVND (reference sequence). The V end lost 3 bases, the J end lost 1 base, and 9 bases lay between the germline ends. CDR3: CASSIQGTNTEAFF. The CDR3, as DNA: TGTGCCAGTAGTATTCAGGGGACGAACACTGAAGCTTTCTTT.

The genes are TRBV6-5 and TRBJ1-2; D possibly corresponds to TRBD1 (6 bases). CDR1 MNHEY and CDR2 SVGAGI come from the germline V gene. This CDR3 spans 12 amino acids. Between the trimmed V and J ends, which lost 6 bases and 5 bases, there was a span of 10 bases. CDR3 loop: CASSDQGYGYTF. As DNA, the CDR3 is TGTGCCAGCAGCGATCAGGGGTATGGCTACACCTTC.

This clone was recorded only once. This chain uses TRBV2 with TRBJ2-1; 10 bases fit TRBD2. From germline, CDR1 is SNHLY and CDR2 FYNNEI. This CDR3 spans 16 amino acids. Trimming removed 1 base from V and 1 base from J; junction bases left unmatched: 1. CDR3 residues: CASSEGAGGSYNEQFF. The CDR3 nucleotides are TGTGCCAGCAGTGAAGGAGCGGGGGGGTCCTACAATGAGCAGTTCTTC. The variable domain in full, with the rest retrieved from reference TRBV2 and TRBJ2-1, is EPEVTQTPSHQVTQMGQEVILRCVPISNHLYFYWYRQILGQKVEFLVSFYNNEISEKSEIFDDQFSVERPDGSNFTLKIRSTKLEDSAMYFCASSEGAGGSYNEQFFGPGTRLTVL.

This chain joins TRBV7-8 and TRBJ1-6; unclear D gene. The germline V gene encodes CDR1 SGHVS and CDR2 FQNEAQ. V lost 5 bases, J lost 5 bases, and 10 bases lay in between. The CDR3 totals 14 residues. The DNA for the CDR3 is TGTGCCAGCAGCCTAGGAGTGAATAATTCACCCCTCCACTTT. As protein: CASSLGVNNSPLHF. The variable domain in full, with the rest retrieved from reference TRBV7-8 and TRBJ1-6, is GAGVSQSPRYKVAKRGQDVALRCDPISGHVSLFWYQQALGQGPEFLTYFQNEAQLDKSGLPSDRFFAERPEGSVSTLKIQRTQQEDSAVYLCASSLGVNNSPLHFGNGTRLTVT.

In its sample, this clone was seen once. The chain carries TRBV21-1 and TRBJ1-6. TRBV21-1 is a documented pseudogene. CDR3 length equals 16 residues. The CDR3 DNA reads TGTGCCAGCAGCAAGCCTAGGAATCGGTATAATTCACCCCTCCACTTT. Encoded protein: CASSKPRNRYNSPLHF.

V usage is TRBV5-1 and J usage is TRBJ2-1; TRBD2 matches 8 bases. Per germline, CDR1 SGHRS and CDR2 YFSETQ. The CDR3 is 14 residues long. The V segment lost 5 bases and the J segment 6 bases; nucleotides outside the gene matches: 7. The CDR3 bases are TGCGCCAGCAGGCCCCTAAGCGGGGGCAATGAGCAGTTCTTC. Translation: CASRPLSGGNEQFF. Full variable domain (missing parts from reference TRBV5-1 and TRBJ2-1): KAGVTQTPRYLIKTRGQQVTLSCSPISGHRSVSWYQQTPGQGLQFLFEYFSETQRNKGNFPGRFSGRQFSNSRSEMNVSTLELGDSALYLCASRPLSGGNEQFFGPGTRLTVL.